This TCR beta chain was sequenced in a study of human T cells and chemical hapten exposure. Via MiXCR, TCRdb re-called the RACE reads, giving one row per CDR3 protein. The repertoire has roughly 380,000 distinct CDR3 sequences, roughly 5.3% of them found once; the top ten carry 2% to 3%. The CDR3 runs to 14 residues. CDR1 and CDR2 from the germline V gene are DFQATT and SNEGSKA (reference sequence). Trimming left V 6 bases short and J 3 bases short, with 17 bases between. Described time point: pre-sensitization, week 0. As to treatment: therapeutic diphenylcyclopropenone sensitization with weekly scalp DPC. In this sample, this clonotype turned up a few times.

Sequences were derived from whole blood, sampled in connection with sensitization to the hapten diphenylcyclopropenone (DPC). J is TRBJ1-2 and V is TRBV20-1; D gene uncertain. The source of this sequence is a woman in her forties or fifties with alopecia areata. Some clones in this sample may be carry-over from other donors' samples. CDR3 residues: CSAIGLPGDYGYTF. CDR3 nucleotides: TGCAGTGCGATCGGACTGCCCGGGGACTATGGCTACACCTTC.